This record covers a single T cell receptor beta chain. TCRdb's table, derived via immunoSEQ multiplex PCR, lists solely in-frame clones and lacks some. The table includes roughly 130,000 clones, around nine tenths detected once. This sample was included in a study of blood T cell repertoires in COVID-19. Study in general: T cells, B-cell-depleted T cells, or PBMCs provided the cDNA or gDNA that served as material.

CDR1 LGHNT and CDR2 FRNRAP come from the germline V gene. The CDR3 runs to 14 residues. The V and J ends lost 1 base and 1 base respectively, with 5 bases between them. This chain connects TRBV12-5 to TRBJ1-5; D call uncertain. This sequence was found in a woman aged 45 to 65 who had recovered from COVID-19. The sample comprised PBMCs or T cells enriched from blood (not recorded which). CDR3 DNA sequence: TGTGCTAGTGGTTTGGCTTTGAGCAATCAGCCCCAGCATTTT. Encoded protein: CASGLALSNQPQHF.